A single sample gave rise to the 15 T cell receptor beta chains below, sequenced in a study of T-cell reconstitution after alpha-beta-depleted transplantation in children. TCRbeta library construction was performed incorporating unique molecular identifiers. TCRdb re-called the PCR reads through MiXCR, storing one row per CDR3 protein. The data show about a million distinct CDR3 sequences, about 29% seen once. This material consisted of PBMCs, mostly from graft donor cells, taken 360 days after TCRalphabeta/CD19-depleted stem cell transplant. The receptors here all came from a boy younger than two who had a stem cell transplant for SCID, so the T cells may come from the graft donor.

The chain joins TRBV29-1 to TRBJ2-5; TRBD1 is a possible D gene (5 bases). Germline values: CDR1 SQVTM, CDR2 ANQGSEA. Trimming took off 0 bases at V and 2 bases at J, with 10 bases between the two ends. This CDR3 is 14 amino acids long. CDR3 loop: CSVEDRVWQETQYF. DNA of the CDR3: TGCAGCGTTGAAGACAGGGTATGGCAAGAGACCCAGTACTTC.

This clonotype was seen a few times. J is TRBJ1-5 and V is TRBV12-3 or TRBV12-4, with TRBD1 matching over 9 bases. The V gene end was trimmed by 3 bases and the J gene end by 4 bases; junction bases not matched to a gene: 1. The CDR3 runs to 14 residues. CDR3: CASSFGTGNQPQHF. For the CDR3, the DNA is TGTGCCAGCAGTTTTGGGACAGGGAATCAGCCCCAGCATTTT.

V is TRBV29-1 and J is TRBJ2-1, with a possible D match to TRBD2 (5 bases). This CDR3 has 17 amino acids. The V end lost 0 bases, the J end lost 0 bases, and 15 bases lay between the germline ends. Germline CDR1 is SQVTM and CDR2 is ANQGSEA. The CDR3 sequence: CSVEESGRWSSYNEQFF. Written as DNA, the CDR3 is TGCAGCGTTGAAGAGAGCGGTCGCTGGAGCTCCTACAATGAGCAGTTCTTC.

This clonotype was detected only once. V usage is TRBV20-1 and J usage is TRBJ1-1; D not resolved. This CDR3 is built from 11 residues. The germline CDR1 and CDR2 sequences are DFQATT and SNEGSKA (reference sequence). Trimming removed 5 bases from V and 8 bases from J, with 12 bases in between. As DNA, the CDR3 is TGCAGTGCTTCAACAGTGCCCGAAGCTTTCTTT. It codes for CSASTVPEAFF.

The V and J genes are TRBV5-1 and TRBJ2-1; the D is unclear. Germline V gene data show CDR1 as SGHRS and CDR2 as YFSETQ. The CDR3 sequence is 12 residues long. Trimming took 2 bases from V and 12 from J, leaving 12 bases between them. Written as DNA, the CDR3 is TGCGCCAGCAGCTTAATCGGGCAGATGCAGTTCTTC. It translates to CASSLIGQMQFF.

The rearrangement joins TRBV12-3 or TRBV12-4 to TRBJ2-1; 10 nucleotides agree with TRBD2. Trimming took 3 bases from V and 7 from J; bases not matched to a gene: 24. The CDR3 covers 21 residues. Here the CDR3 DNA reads TGTGCCAGCAGTTTTCTCCTTTTAGCGGGGGGCAACTCCAAAACGGGGAATGAGCAGTTCTTC. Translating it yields CASSFLLLAGGNSKTGNEQFF.

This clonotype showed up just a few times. The CDR3, as DNA: TGCGCCAGCAAACAGGGCGGTAGCACAGATACGCAGTATTTT. Amino acid sequence: CASKQGGSTDTQYF. The chain uses TRBV5-1 and TRBJ2-3; D possibly corresponds to TRBD1 (6 bases). V was cut by 6 bases and J by 0 bases, with 11 bases left in between. This CDR3 contains 14 residues. Germline CDR1 reads SGHRS; CDR2 reads YFSETQ.

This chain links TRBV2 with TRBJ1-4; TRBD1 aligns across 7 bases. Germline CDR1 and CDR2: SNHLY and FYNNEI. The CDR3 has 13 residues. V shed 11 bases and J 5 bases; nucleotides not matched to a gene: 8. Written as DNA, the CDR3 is TGTGCCGGAACGACAGGGCACAATGAAAAACTGTTTTTT. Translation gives CAGTTGHNEKLFF.

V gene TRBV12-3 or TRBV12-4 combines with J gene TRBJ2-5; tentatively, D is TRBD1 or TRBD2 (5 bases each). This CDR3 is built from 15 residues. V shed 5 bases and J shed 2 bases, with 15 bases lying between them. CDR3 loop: CASSRRDPWQETQYF. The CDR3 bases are TGTGCCAGCAGTCGCCGGGACCCGTGGCAAGAGACCCAGTACTTC.

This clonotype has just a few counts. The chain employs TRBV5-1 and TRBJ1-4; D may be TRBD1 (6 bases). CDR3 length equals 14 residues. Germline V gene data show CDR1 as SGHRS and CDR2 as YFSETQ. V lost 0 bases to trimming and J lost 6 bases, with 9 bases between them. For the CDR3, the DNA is TGCGCCAGCAGCTTGGACAGGGCAGATGAAAAACTGTTTTTT. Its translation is CASSLDRADEKLFF.

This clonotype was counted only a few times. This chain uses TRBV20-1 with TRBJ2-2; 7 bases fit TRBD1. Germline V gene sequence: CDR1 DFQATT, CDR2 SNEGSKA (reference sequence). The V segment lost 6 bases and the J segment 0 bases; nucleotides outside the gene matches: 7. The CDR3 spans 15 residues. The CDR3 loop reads CSAPGTAANTGELFF. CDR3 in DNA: TGCAGTGCCCCGGGGACAGCCGCGAACACCGGGGAGCTGTTTTTT.

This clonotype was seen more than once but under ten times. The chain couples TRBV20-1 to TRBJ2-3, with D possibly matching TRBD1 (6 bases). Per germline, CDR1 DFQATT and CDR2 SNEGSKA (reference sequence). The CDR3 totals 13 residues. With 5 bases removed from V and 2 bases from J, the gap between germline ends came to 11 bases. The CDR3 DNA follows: TGCAGTGCTCCTGGGACAATCACAGATACGCAGTATTTT. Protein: CSAPGTITDTQYF.

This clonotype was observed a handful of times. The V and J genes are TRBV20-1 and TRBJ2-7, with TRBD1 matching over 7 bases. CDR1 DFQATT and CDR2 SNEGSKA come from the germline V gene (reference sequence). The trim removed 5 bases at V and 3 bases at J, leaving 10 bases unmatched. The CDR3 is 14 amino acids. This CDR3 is CSAEGASAIYEQYF. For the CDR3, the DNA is TGCAGTGCTGAGGGGGCCTCAGCAATCTACGAGCAGTACTTC.

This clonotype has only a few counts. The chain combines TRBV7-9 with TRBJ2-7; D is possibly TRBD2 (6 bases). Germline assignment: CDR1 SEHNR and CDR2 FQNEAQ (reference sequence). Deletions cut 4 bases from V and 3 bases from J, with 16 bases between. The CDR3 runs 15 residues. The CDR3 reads CASSYRGGDFYEQYF. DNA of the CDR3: TGTGCCAGCAGCTATCGGGGTGGGGACTTCTACGAGCAGTACTTC.

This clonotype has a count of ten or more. CDR3 loop: CASSVLGQGRLETQYF. Here the CDR3 DNA reads TGTGCCAGCAGCGTCCTGGGACAGGGGAGGTTGGAGACCCAGTACTTC. V is TRBV9 and J is TRBJ2-5, with 10 bases aligning to TRBD1. The V gene end was trimmed by 2 bases and the J gene end by 5 bases; junction bases not matched to a gene: 9. The germline V gene has CDR1 SGDLS and CDR2 YYNGEE. There are 16 residues in the CDR3.